The clone carrying this T cell receptor beta chain was observed a handful of times. The antigen is not known. Each cDNA molecule in the library carried unique molecular identifiers. Using its own MiXCR run on the RACE reads, TCRdb lists one record per CDR3 protein. The data contain about 350,000 distinct CDR3 sequences, 4.5% to 7% of them seen just once; the ten biggest clones take up 7% to 10%. The data originate from a study of human T cells and chemical hapten exposure. Described time point: pre-sensitization, week 0. Described treatment: therapeutic diphenylcyclopropenone sensitization with weekly scalp DPC. Regarding the study as a whole: More PT1 expanded TCRs went with higher patch test scores. TCRs whose frequency exceeded 1 in 1000 remained the same following DPC sensitization.

The specimen was whole blood, collected in connection with sensitization to the hapten diphenylcyclopropenone (DPC). The receptor's source is a woman aged 18-29 years with alopecia areata. Some clones in this sample may be carry-over from other donors' samples.

The CDR3: CASSLTTGINYGYTF. The DNA for the CDR3 is TGTGCCAGCAGCTTAACGACAGGGATCAACTATGGCTACACCTTC. The chain carries TRBV7-2 and TRBJ1-2, with TRBD1 matching over 7 bases. The ends lost 2 bases at V and 2 bases at J; junction bases unmatched: 5. The germline CDR1 and CDR2 sequences are SGHTA and FQGNSA. The CDR3 spans 15 residues.